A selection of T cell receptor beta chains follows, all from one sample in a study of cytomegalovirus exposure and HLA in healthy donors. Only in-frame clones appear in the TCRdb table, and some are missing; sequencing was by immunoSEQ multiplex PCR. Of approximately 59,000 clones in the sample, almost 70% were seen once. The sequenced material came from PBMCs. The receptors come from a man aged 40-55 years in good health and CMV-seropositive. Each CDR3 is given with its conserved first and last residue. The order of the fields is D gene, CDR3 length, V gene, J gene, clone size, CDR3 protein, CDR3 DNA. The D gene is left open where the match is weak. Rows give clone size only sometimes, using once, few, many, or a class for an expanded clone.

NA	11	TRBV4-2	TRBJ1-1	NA	CATLTNTEAFF	TGTGCCACCCTGACTAACACTGAAGCTTTCTTT
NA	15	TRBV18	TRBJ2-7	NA	CASSPRSGESYEQYF	TGTGCCAGCTCACCACGGTCAGGGGAATCCTACGAGCAGTACTTC
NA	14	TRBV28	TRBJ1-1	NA	CASSLGGGNTEAFF	TGTGCCAGCAGTTTAGGGGGCGGAAACACTGAAGCTTTCTTT
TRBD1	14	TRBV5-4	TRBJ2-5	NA	CASSLATGFGTQYF	TGTGCCAGCAGCTTGGCGACAGGGTTCGGGACCCAGTACTTC
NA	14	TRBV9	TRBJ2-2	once	CASSVRLDTGELFF	TGTGCCAGCAGCGTGAGACTAGACACCGGGGAGCTGTTTTTT
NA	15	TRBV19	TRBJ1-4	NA	CASTPRERENEKLFF	TGTGCCAGTACCCCAAGGGAGAGGGAGAATGAAAAACTGTTTTTT
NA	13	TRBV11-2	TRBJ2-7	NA	CASSSLGIYEQYF	TGTGCCAGCAGCTCTTTGGGCATCTACGAGCAGTACTTC
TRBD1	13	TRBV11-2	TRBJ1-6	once	CASKDRVNSPLHF	TGTGCCAGCAAAGACAGGGTGAATTCACCCCTCCACTTT
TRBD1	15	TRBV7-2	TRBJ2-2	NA	CASSLVTGGTGELFF	TGTGCCAGCAGCTTAGTGACAGGGGGAACCGGGGAGCTGTTTTTT
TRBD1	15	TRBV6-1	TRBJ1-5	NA	CASSDGRGLVQPQHF	TGTGCCAGCAGTGACGGCAGGGGGCTGGTTCAGCCCCAGCATTTT
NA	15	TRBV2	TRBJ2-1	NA	CASSERGDYLNEQFF	TGTGCCAGCAGTGAAAGGGGGGACTACCTCAATGAGCAGTTCTTC
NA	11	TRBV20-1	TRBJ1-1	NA	CSARDPRGAFF	TGCAGTGCTAGAGATCCAAGGGGGGCTTTCTTT
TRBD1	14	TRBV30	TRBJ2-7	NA	CAWGHRDRGYEQYF	TGTGCCTGGGGTCATCGGGACAGGGGTTACGAGCAGTACTTC
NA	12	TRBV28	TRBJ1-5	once	CASRRPGQPQHF	TGTGCCAGCAGAAGACCCGGGCAGCCCCAGCATTTT
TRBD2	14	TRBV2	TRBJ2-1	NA	CASIGLAGINEQFF	TGTGCCAGCATAGGACTAGCGGGAATCAATGAGCAGTTCTTC
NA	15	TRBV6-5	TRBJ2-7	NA	CASSYAPDSAYEQYF	TGTGCCAGCAGTTACGCGCCGGACAGCGCCTACGAGCAGTACTTC
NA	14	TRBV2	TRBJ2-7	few	CASSLIQGQYEQYF	TGTGCCAGCAGTCTAATACAGGGCCAGTACGAGCAGTACTTC
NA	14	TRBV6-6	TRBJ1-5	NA	CASSVRTDYQPQHF	TGTGCCAGCAGTGTTAGGACAGACTACCAGCCCCAGCATTTT
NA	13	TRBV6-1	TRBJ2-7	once	CASSEDGVYEQYF	TGTGCCAGCAGTGAAGACGGGGTCTACGAGCAGTACTTC
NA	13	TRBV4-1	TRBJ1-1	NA	CASSHTGRGEAFF	TGCGCCAGCAGCCATACAGGGAGGGGTGAAGCTTTCTTT
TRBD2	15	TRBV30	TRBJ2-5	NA	CAWSSGGSALETQYF	TGTGCCTGGAGTAGCGGGGGGTCGGCCTTAGAGACCCAGTACTTC
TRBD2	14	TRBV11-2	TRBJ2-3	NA	CASSLEGGVDTQYF	TGTGCCAGCAGCTTAGAGGGAGGGGTAGATACGCAGTATTTT